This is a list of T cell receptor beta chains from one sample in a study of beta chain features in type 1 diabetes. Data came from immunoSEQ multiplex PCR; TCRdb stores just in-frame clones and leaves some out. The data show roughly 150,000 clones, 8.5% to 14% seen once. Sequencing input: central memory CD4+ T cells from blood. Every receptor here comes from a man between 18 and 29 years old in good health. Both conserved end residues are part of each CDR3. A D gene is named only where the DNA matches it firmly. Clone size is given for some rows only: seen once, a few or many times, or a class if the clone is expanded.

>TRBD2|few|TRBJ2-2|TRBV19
TGTGCCAGTAGGGGGACTAGTTACACCGGGGAGCTGTTTTTT
CASRGTSYTGELFF
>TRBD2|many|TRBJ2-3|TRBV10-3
TGTGCCATCGCGCTAGCGGGGGTGACAGATACGCAGTATTTT
CAIALAGVTDTQYF
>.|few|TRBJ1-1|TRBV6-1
TGTGCCAGCAGTGAATCCGGCAGGAACACTGAAGCTTTCTTT
CASSESGRNTEAFF
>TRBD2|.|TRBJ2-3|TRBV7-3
TGTGCCAGCAGCGCTCCGGGACTAAGCACAGATACGCAGTATTTT
CASSAPGLSTDTQYF
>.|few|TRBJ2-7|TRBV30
TGTGCCTGGAGTCGTGGGTCCTACGAGCAGTACTTC
CAWSRGSYEQYF
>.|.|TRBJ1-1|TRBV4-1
TGCGCCAGCAGCCAAGATCAGAGGTACTTGAACACTGAAGCTTTCTTT
CASSQDQRYLNTEAFF
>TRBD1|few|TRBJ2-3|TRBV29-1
TGCAGCGTTGGGGACAGGGGCCCAAGCACAGATACGCAGTATTTT
CSVGDRGPSTDTQYF
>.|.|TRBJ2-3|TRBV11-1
TGTGCCAGCAGCGTACTCACGGGTAGCACAGATACGCAGTATTTT
CASSVLTGSTDTQYF
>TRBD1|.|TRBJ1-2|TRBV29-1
TGCAGCGTGGACGACAGGGCTTATGGCTACACCTTC
CSVDDRAYGYTF
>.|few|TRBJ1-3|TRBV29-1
TGCAGCGTTGAAGGCCCGGGGGTGGGAAACACCATATATTTT
CSVEGPGVGNTIYF
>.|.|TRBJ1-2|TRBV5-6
TGTGCCAGCAGCACGCTTTCGAGGCATGCTGGCTACACCTTC
CASSTLSRHAGYTF
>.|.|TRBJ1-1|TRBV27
TGTGCCAGCAGTTTATTCTACAGCGGGCCTAGTAGCACTGAAGCTTTCTTT
CASSLFYSGPSSTEAFF
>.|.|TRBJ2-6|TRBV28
TGTGCCAGCAGCCCCTCCGGGGTTCATGGGGCCAACGTCCTGACTTTC
CASSPSGVHGANVLTF
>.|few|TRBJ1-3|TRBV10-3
TGTGCCATCAGGAAGACGGGCTCTGGAAACACCATATATTTT
CAIRKTGSGNTIYF
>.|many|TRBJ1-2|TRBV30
TGTGCCTGGAGTGTACGGGGCAAGGATGGCTATGGCTACACCTTC
CAWSVRGKDGYGYTF
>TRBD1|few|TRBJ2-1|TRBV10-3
TGTGCCATCAGTGGGACGGACAGGGGAAGGGGAGAGCAGTTCTTC
CAISGTDRGRGEQFF
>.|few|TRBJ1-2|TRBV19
TGTGCCAGTAGTATGGAACTTCAGAGTGGCTACACCTTC
CASSMELQSGYTF
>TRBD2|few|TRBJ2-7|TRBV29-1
TGCAGCGCCTCTAGCGGAGCCTACGAGCAGTACTTC
CSASSGAYEQYF
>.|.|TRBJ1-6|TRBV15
TGTGCCACCAGCAGAGGTGACAATTCACCCCTCCACTTT
CATSRGDNSPLHF
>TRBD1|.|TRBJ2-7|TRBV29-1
TGCAGCGTTGAGGACAGGGATCTTTACGAGCAGTACTTC
CSVEDRDLYEQYF
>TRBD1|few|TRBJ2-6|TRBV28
TGTGCCAGCAGTACGACAGGGAGTGGGGCCAACGTCCTGACTTTC
CASSTTGSGANVLTF
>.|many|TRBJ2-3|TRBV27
TGTGCCAGCAGTTCACAGGGAACCATCACAGATACGCAGTATTTT
CASSSQGTITDTQYF
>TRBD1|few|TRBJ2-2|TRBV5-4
TGTGCCAGCAGCTTGGACAGGGGTAAAAAAGCCGGGGAGCTGTTTTTT
CASSLDRGKKAGELFF
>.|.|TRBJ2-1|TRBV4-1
TGCGCCAGCAGCCAAGCATTGACTCACGTGAACAATGAGCAGTTCTTC
CASSQALTHVNNEQFF
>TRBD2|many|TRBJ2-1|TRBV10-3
TGTGCCATCAGCAGACTAGCGGAGAGCTCCTACAATGAGCAGTTCTTC
CAISRLAESSYNEQFF
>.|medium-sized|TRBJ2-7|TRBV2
TGTGCCAGCAGCCCAGGGGCGGGCTACGAGCAGTACTTC
CASSPGAGYEQYF
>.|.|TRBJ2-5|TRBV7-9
TGTGCCAGCAGCTTAGGCTCCTCCCTGGGAAAGACCCAGTACTTC
CASSLGSSLGKTQYF
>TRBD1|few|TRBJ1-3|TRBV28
TGTGCCAGCACCCTTCCGGGACAGGGGGCCCACATATATTTT
CASTLPGQGAHIYF
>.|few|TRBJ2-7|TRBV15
TGTGCCACCAGCAGAGATTTGTCCTACGAGCAGTACTTC
CATSRDLSYEQYF
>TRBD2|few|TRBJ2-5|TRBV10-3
TGTGCCATCAGTCCCCAACTAGCGGACCAAGAGACCCAGTACTTC
CAISPQLADQETQYF
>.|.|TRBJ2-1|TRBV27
TGTGCCAGCAGTAAACGACTCTCAGCTGGCAATGAGCAGTTCTTC
CASSKRLSAGNEQFF
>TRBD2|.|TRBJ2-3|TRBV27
TGTGCCAGCAGTTTGAATTGGCGGGGGTCTGCCACAGATACGCAGTATTTT
CASSLNWRGSATDTQYF
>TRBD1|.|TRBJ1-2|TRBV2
TGTGCCAGCCGGCGGCAGGGGGCAAATGGCTACACCTTC
CASRRQGANGYTF
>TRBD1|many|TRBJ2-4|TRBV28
TGTGCCAGCAGCGGGGACAGGACCCGCCGGGACATTCAGTACTTC
CASSGDRTRRDIQYF
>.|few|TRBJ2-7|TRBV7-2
TGTGCCAGCAGCTTAGCGCTTCAGGGTTACGAGCAGTACTTC
CASSLALQGYEQYF